This entry describes one T cell receptor beta chain. V shed 9 bases and J shed 0 bases, with 12 bases lying between them. CDR1 is SNHLY and CDR2 is FYNNEI in the germline V gene. This CDR3 is 14 amino acids long. This specimen belongs to a study of blood T cell repertoires in COVID-19. Using immunoSEQ multiplex PCR, the repertoire was profiled, and TCRdb retains in-frame clones only, with some absent. The sample records hundreds of thousands of clones, 89% being singletons. Sequenced material: peripheral blood. This TCR was recovered from an older woman with acute or convalescent COVID-19. The gene calls are TRBV2 and TRBJ2-1, with a tentative D call TRBD1 (6 bases). The CDR3, as DNA: TGTGCCAGTCCCGGACAGTACTCCTACAATGAGCAGTTCTTC. This sequence encodes CASPGQYSYNEQFF.